This T cell receptor beta chain derives from a study of T-cell reconstitution after alpha-beta-depleted transplantation in children. General study findings and limits: Among T cells one year after transplant, newly produced cells accounted for most counts and diversity. Recipient T cells and thymic progenitors that survived were the source of the high TCRbeta diversity seen at day 60 in some patients. Several hundred graft clones that had expanded were reportedly the source of alpha-beta T cells about two months after transplant.

This clonotype was observed a few times. What it binds is not known. The CDR3 consists of 14 residues. V lost 1 base to trimming and J lost 5 bases, with 12 bases between them. The germline CDR1 and CDR2 sequences are SGHRS and YFSETQ. Unique molecular identifiers were built into the TCRbeta library. A single record per CDR3 protein comes from TCRdb applying MiXCR to the PCR reads. The sample lists approximately 980,000 distinct CDR3 sequences; under 30% were seen once. The TCR comes from a boy in the first two years of life who had a stem cell transplant for SCID, so the T cells may come from the graft donor. Sequencing used PBMCs, mostly from graft donor cells, obtained 360 days after TCRalphabeta/CD19-depleted stem cell transplant. The gene calls are TRBV5-1 and TRBJ1-1; D is undetermined. The CDR3 nucleotides read TGCGCCAGCAGCTTGTACCAGATCTCGACTGAAGCTTTCTTT. Protein: CASSLYQISTEAFF.